This TCR beta chain came from a study of T-cell memory formation after mild COVID-19. Study overall: Among the donors, TCR clusters were largely specific to each donor.

Whole-study findings and limits: Day 15 to 85 contracting clones showed balanced CD4/CD8; later expanders leaned CD4+. Still unconfirmed is whether the second-wave clones peaking on day 37 recognized SARS-CoV-2. The study found contracting CD4+ clones mainly in CM and EM and contracting CD8+ clones in EMRA.

As to this clonotype: No antigen is known for it.

V lost 6 bases, J lost 2 bases, and 7 bases stayed unmatched. The CDR3 is 15 amino acids. Germline-derived CDR1 and CDR2 are MNHNY and SVGAGI (reference sequence). Each CDR3 protein gets one entry after TCRdb re-called the 5' RACE reads with MiXCR. The table lists 400,000 or so distinct CDR3 sequences, around 20% of them singletons. The rearrangement joins TRBV6-6 to TRBJ2-7; 10 bases align to TRBD1. This sequence was found in an adult woman who had mild COVID-19 (a few samples of this study predate the infection). Cell type and time point are not known. The sample comprised PBMCs or a T cell subset sorted from them (not recorded which). The CDR3 is CASSEDRGYAYEQYF. CDR3 nucleotide sequence: TGTGCCAGCAGCGAGGACAGGGGGTACGCCTACGAGCAGTACTTC.